A selection of T cell receptor beta chains follows, all from one sample in a study of cytomegalovirus exposure and HLA in healthy donors. Profiling relied on immunoSEQ multiplex PCR, and the TCRdb table lists in-frame clones only, not all of them. Of approximately 130,000 clones listed, around 84% are singletons. The source material was PBMCs. These receptors were collected from a man aged 18-30 years in good health and CMV-seronegative. Both conserved end residues are part of each CDR3. The order of the fields is J gene, D gene, clone size, V gene, CDR3 DNA, CDR3 protein. The D gene is left open where the match is weak. Clone sizes are given selectively: once, few, many, or a class where the clone is expanded.

J: TRBJ2-7
D: TRBD1
size: -
V: TRBV13
DNA: TGTGCCAGCAGCCTAGCCGGGACAGGGCACGGCGAGCAGTACTTC
CDR3: CASSLAGTGHGEQYF

J: TRBJ1-2
D: -
size: -
V: TRBV14
DNA: TGTGCCAGCAGCCAAGATAGAACCTTTTGGAGTGGCTACACCTTC
CDR3: CASSQDRTFWSGYTF

J: TRBJ2-1
D: -
size: once
V: TRBV27
DNA: TGTGCCAGCAGTTTATGGGTCAGCGGCGATGAGCAGTTCTTC
CDR3: CASSLWVSGDEQFF

J: TRBJ2-5
D: -
size: few
V: TRBV11-2
DNA: TGTGCCAGCAGCTTAGGGATCGGGGTATCGGAGACCCAGTACTTC
CDR3: CASSLGIGVSETQYF

J: TRBJ2-7
D: -
size: -
V: TRBV29-1
DNA: TGCAGCGTTGTTGCAGGGTACTACGAGCAGTACTTC
CDR3: CSVVAGYYEQYF

J: TRBJ2-5
D: -
size: -
V: TRBV14
DNA: TGTGCCAGCAGCCAAGAGGAGGGGGGGCACCAAGAGACCCAGTACTTC
CDR3: CASSQEEGGHQETQYF

J: TRBJ2-5
D: -
size: -
V: TRBV7-2
DNA: TGTGCCAGCAGCTTAGGGGTAGGAGGGCAGGCCCAAGAGACCCAGTACTTC
CDR3: CASSLGVGGQAQETQYF

J: TRBJ2-2
D: TRBD1
size: -
V: TRBV29-1
DNA: TGCAGCGTTGCCGAACCGGGACAGTTTTCCGGGGAGCTGTTTTTT
CDR3: CSVAEPGQFSGELFF

J: TRBJ1-4
D: TRBD1
size: -
V: TRBV10-1
DNA: TGCGCCAGCAGTGAGTCCGTAGGGGGCGATGGTGAAAAACTGTTTTTT
CDR3: CASSESVGGDGEKLFF

J: TRBJ1-1
D: -
size: -
V: TRBV18
DNA: TGTGCCAGCTCACCATCGCCGGTCCCGAACACTGAAGCTTTCTTT
CDR3: CASSPSPVPNTEAFF

J: TRBJ2-7
D: TRBD1
size: -
V: TRBV9
DNA: TGTGCCAGCAGCGTACGGACAGGCATACCCTACGAGCAGTACTTC
CDR3: CASSVRTGIPYEQYF

J: TRBJ1-5
D: TRBD1
size: -
V: TRBV7-2
DNA: TGTGCCAGCAGCTTGGACAGGGGATCGTATCAGCCCCAGCATTTT
CDR3: CASSLDRGSYQPQHF

J: TRBJ1-2
D: -
size: -
V: TRBV19
DNA: TGTGCCAGTAGTATGGGGCAGATGCTTGGCTACACCTTC
CDR3: CASSMGQMLGYTF

J: TRBJ1-1
D: -
size: -
V: TRBV2
DNA: TGTGCCAGCAGTGATTGGACAAATAGTAACACTGAAGCTTTCTTT
CDR3: CASSDWTNSNTEAFF

J: TRBJ2-6
D: -
size: -
V: TRBV10-2
DNA: TGCGCCAGCAGTGATTACTCTGGGGCCAACGTCCTGACTTTC
CDR3: CASSDYSGANVLTF

J: TRBJ1-2
D: -
size: -
V: TRBV9
DNA: TGTGCCAGCAGCGTAGTAGGGAGCGGTGGCTACACCTTC
CDR3: CASSVVGSGGYTF

J: TRBJ1-5
D: -
size: -
V: TRBV19
DNA: TGTGCCAGTAGTATAAACTCTTTTAGCAATCAGCCCCAGCATTTT
CDR3: CASSINSFSNQPQHF

J: TRBJ1-1
D: -
size: once
V: TRBV9
DNA: TGTGCCAGCAGCGTAGGCAGGGCCACTGAAGCTTTCTTT
CDR3: CASSVGRATEAFF

J: TRBJ1-2
D: TRBD1
size: -
V: TRBV5-5
DNA: TGTGCCACCCTACCGGGACAGGGTCAATTTTATGGTTATGGCTACACCTTC
CDR3: CATLPGQGQFYGYGYTF

J: TRBJ2-7
D: TRBD1
size: -
V: TRBV6-5
DNA: TGTGCCAGCAGTTACTCGACAGGGCCCGCCGAGCAGTACTTC
CDR3: CASSYSTGPAEQYF

J: TRBJ1-1
D: TRBD1
size: -
V: TRBV19
DNA: TGTGCCTCATCGGACAGGGCGAACACTGAAGCTTTCTTT
CDR3: CASSDRANTEAFF

J: TRBJ2-1
D: TRBD1
size: -
V: TRBV4-1
DNA: TGCGCCAGCAGCCAAGACCCCGGGACAGGGAATTACAATGAGCAGTTCTTC
CDR3: CASSQDPGTGNYNEQFF

J: TRBJ2-2
D: TRBD1
size: few
V: TRBV7-2
DNA: TGTGCCAGCAGCTTAGGGGGACAGGGGGTCGGGGAGCTGTTTTTT
CDR3: CASSLGGQGVGELFF

J: TRBJ2-7
D: -
size: -
V: TRBV9
DNA: TGTGCCAGCAGCGTGGGTACAGGGATAGCCTACGAGCAGTACTTC
CDR3: CASSVGTGIAYEQYF

J: TRBJ2-7
D: -
size: -
V: TRBV6-5
DNA: TGTGCCAGCCGTTCAGGGCACGAGCAGTACTTC
CDR3: CASRSGHEQYF

J: TRBJ1-2
D: -
size: -
V: TRBV6-5
DNA: TGTGCCAGCAGCCGTCTCGTTACAGGGTATGGCTACACCTTC
CDR3: CASSRLVTGYGYTF

J: TRBJ2-1
D: TRBD2
size: -
V: TRBV6-6
DNA: TGTGCCAGCAGCTGGACTAGCGGGGGGTCTTACAATGAGCAGTTCTTC
CDR3: CASSWTSGGSYNEQFF

J: TRBJ1-1
D: -
size: -
V: TRBV7-9
DNA: TGTTCCAGCAGCTTAGTCGGGAACACTGAAGCTTTCTTT
CDR3: CSSSLVGNTEAFF